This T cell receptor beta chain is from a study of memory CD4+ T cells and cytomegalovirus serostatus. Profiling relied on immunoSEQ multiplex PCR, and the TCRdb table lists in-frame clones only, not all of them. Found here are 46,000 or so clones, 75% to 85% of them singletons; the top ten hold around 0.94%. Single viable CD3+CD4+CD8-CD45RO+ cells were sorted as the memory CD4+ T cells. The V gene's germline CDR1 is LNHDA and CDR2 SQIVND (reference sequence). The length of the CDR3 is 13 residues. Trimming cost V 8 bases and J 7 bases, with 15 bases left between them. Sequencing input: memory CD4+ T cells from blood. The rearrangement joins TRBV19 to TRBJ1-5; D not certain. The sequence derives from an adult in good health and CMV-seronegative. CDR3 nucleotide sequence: TGTGCCAGTCGCGCACAAGGTTCGCAGCCCCAGCATTTT. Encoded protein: CASRAQGSQPQHF.